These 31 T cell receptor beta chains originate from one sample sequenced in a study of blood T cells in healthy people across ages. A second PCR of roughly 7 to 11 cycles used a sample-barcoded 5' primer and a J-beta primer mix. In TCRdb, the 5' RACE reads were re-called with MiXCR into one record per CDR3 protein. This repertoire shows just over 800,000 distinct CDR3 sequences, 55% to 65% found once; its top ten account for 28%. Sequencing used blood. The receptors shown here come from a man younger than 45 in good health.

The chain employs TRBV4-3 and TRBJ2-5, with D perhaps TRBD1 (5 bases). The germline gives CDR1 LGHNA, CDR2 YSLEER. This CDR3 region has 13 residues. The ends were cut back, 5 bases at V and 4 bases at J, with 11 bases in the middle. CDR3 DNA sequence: TGCGCCAGCAGCTCCGATCAGGGAGAGACCCAGTACTTC. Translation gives CASSSDQGETQYF.

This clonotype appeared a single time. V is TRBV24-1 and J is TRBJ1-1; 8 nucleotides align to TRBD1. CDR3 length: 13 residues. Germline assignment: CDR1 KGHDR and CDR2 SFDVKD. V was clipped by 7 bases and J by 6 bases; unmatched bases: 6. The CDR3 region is CATRQGGSAEAFF. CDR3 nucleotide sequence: TGTGCCACCAGACAGGGGGGTTCCGCTGAAGCTTTCTTT.

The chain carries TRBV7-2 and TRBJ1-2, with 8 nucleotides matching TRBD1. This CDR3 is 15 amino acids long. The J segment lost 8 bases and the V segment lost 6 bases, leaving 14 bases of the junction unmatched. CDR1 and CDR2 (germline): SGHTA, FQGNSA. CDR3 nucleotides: TGTGCCAGCAGTCCCGCGGGACAGGCGAGCTACGGCTACACCTTC. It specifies CASSPAGQASYGYTF.

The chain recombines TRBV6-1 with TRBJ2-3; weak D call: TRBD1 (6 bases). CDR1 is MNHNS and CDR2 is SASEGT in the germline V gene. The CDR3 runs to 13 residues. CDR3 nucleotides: TGTGGAAGCGTGCAGGGGCACACAGATACGCAGTATTTT. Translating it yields CGSVQGHTDTQYF.

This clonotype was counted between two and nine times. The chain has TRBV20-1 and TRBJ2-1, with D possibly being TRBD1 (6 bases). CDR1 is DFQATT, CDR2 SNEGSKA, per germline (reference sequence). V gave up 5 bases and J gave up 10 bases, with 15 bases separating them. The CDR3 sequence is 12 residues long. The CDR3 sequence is CSAPPGEKEQFF. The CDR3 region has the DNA TGCAGTGCTCCCCCAGGGGAAAAGGAGCAGTTCTTC.

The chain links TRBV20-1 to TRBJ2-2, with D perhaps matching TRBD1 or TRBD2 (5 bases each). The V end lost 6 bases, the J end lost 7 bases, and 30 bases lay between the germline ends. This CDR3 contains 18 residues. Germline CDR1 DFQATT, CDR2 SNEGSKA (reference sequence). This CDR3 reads CSAPDPDGLGRGVGELFF. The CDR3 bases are TGCAGTGCCCCTGACCCGGATGGACTGGGACGAGGAGTCGGGGAGCTGTTTTTT.

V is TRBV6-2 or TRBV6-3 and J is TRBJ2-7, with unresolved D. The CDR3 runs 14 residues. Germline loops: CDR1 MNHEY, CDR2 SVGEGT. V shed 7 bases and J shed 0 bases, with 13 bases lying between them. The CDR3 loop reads CASTTDISSYEQYF. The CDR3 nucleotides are TGTGCCAGCACCACCGACATCAGCTCCTACGAGCAGTACTTC.

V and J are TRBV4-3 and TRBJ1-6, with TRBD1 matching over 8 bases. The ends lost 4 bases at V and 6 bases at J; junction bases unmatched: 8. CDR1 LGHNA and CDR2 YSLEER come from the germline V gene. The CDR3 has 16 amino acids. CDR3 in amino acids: CASSPRAQGANSPLHF. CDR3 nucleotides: TGCGCCAGCAGCCCACGGGCGCAGGGGGCTAATTCACCCCTCCACTTT.

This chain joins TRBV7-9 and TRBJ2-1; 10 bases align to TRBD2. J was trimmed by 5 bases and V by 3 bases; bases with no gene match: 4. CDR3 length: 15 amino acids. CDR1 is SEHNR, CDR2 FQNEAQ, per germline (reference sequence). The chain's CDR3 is CASSFSGLAHNEQFF. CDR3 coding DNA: TGTGCCAGCAGCTTCTCGGGACTAGCGCACAATGAGCAGTTCTTC.

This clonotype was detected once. CDR3 bases: TGCAGCGTTGAAGGACTGGCCAAACGGGAGACCCAGTACTTC. Its translation is CSVEGLAKRETQYF. The chain joins TRBV29-1 to TRBJ2-7, with D unresolved. The last part of the DNA fits TRBJ2-5 better; the J call may be wrong. CDR3 length: 14 amino acids. The germline CDR1 and CDR2 sequences are SQVTM and ANQGSEA.

CDR3 coding DNA: TGTGCCAGCAGTTACGGGGGCAGGGTTGGCACCGGGGAGCTGTTTTTT. It encodes CASSYGGRVGTGELFF. The gene calls are TRBV6-6 and TRBJ2-2; a possible D gene is TRBD1 (6 bases). CDR3 length: 16 amino acids. The ends were cut back, 2 bases at V and 4 bases at J, with 14 bases in the middle. Germline V gene sequence: CDR1 MNHNY, CDR2 SVGAGI (reference sequence).

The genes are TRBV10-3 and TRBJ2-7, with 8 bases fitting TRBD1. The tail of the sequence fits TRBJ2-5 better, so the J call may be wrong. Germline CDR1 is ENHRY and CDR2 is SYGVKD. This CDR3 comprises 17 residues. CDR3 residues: CAISELDKGQGGETQYF. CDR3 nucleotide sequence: TGTGCCATCAGTGAGCTTGACAAAGGACAGGGAGGAGAGACCCAGTACTTC.

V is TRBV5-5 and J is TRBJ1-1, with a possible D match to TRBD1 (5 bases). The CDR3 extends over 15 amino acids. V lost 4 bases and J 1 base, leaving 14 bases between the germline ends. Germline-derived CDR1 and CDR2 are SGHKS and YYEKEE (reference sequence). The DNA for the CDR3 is TGTGCCAGCAGCCCTCTGGGGGGATCGAACACTGAAGCTTTCTTT. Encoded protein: CASSPLGGSNTEAFF.

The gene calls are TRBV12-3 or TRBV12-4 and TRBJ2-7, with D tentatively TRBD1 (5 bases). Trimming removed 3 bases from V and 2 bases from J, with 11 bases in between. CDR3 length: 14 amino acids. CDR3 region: CASSFTVRAYEQYF. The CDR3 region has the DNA TGTGCCAGCAGTTTCACAGTCAGGGCCTACGAGCAGTACTTC.

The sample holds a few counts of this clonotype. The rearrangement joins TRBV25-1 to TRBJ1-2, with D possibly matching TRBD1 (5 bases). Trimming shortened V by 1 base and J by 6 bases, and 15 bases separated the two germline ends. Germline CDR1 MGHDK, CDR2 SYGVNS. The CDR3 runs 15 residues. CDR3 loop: CASSELEGAPDGYTF. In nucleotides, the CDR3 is TGTGCCAGCAGTGAATTAGAAGGGGCCCCCGATGGCTACACCTTC.

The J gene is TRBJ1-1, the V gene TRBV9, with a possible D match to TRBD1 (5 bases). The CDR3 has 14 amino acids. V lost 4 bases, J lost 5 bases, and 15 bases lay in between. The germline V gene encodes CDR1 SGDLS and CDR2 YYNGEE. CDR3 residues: CASSLRSGGTEAFF. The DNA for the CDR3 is TGTGCCAGCAGCCTCCGCTCGGGGGGAACTGAAGCTTTCTTT.

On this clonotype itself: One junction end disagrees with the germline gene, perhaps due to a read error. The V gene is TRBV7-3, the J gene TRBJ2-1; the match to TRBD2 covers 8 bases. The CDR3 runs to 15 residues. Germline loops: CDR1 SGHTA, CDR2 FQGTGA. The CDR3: CASSITSGYYNEQFF. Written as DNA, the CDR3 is TGTGCCAGCAGCATAACTAGCGGCTACTACAATGAGCAGTTCTTC. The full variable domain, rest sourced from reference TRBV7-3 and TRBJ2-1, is GAGVSQTPSNKVTEKGKYVELRCDPISGHTALYWYRQSLGQGPEFLIYFQGTGAADDSGLPNDRFFAVRPEGSVSTLKIQRTERGDSAVYLCASSITSGYYNEQFFGPGTRLTVL.

CDR3 amino acids: CASSVSSDSTVHEQYF. In nucleotides, the CDR3 is TGTGCCAGCAGTGTTTCCTCGGACTCGACGGTCCACGAGCAGTACTTC. The gene calls are TRBV6-1 and TRBJ2-7, with D perhaps matching TRBD2 (5 bases). Trimming removed 4 bases from V and 5 bases from J, with 21 bases in between. Germline V gives CDR1 MNHNS, CDR2 SASEGT. The CDR3 has 16 residues.

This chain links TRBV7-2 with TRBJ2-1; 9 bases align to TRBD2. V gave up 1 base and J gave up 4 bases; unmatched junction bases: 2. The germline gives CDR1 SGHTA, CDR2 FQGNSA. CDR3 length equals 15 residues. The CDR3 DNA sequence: TGTGCCAGCAGCTTAGTAGCGGGGGTATACAATGAGCAGTTCTTC. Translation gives CASSLVAGVYNEQFF.

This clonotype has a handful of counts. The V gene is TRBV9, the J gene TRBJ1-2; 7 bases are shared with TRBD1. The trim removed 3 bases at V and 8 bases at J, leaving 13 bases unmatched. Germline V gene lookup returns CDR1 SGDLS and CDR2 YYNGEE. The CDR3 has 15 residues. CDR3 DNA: TGTGCCAGCAGCGGGGACAGAGGGGGCCGAGAAGGCTACACCTTC. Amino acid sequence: CASSGDRGGREGYTF. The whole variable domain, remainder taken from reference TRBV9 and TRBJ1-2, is DSGVTQTPKHLITATGQRVTLRCSPRSGDLSVYWYQQSLDQGLQFLIQYYNGEERAKGNILERFSAQQFPDLHSELNLSSLELGDSALYFCASSGDRGGREGYTFGSGTRLTVV.

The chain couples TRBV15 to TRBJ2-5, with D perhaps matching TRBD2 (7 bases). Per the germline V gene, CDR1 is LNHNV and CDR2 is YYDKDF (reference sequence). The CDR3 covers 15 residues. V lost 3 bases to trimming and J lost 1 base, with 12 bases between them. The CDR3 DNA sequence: TGTGCCACCAGCAGGATAGGGGGGGGCCAAGAGACCCAGTACTTC. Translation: CATSRIGGGQETQYF.

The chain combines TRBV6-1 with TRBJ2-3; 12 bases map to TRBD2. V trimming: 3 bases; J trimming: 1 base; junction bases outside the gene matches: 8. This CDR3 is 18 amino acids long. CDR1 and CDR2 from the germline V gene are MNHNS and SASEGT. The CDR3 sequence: CASSDPSRTSGGTDTQYF. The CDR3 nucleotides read TGTGCCAGCAGTGACCCATCCCGGACTAGCGGGGGCACAGATACGCAGTATTTT.

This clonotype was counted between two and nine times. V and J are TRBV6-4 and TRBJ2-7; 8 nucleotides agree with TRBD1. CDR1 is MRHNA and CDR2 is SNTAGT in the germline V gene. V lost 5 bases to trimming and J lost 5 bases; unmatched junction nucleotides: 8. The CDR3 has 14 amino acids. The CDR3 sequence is CASSPRTGSHEQYF. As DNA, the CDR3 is TGTGCCAGCAGTCCAAGGACAGGGAGCCACGAGCAGTACTTC.

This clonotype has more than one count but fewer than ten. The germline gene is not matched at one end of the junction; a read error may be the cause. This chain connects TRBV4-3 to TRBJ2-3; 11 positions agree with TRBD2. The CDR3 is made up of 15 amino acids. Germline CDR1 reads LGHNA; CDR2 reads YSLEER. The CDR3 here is CASSQTSGGTDTQYF. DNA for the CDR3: TGTGCCAGCAGCCAGACTAGCGGGGGCACAGATACGCAGTATTTT.

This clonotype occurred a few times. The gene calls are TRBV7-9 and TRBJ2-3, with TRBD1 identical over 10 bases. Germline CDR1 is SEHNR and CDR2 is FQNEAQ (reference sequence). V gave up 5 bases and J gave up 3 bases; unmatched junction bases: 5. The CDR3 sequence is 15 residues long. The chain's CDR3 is CASSDRDRGTDTQYF. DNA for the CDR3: TGTGCCAGCAGCGACCGGGACAGGGGTACAGATACGCAGTATTTT.

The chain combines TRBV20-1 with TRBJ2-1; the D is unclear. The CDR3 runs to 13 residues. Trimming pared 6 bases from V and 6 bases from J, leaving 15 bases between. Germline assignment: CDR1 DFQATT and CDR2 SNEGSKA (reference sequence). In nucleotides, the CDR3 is TGCAGTGCGCTGTTTCTAGGTATCAATGAGCAGTTCTTC. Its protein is CSALFLGINEQFF.

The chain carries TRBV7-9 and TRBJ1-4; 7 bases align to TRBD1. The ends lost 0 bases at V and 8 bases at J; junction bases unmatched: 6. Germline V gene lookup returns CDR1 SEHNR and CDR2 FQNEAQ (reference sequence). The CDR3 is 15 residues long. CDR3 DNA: TGTGCCAGCAGCTTAGCGTGGTCAGGGGGAGAAAAACTGTTTTTT. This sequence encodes CASSLAWSGGEKLFF.

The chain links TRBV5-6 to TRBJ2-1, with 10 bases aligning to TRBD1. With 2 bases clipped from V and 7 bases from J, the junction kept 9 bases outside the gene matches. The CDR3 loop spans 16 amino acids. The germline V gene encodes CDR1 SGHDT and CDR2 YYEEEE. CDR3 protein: CASSFRGQGIKNEQFF. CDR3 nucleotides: TGTGCCAGCAGCTTTAGGGGACAGGGGATCAAGAATGAGCAGTTCTTC. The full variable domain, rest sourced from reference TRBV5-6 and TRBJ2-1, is DAGVTQSPTHLIKTRGQQVTLRCSPKSGHDTVSWYQQALGQGPQFIFQYYEEEERQRGNFPDRFSGHQFPNYSSELNVNALLLGDSALYLCASSFRGQGIKNEQFFGPGTRLTVL.

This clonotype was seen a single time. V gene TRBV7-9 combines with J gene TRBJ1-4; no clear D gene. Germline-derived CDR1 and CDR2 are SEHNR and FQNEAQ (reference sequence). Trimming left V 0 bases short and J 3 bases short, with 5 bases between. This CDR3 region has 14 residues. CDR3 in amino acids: CASSLAASNEKLFF. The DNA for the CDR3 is TGTGCCAGCAGCTTAGCGGCTTCTAATGAAAAACTGTTTTTT.

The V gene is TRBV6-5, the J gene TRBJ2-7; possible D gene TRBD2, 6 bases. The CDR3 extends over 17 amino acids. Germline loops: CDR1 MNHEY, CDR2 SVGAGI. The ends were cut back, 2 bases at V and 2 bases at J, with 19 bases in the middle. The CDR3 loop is CASSYPIRGLPPYEQYF. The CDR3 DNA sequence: TGTGCCAGCAGTTACCCGATCCGGGGACTGCCACCCTACGAGCAGTACTTC.

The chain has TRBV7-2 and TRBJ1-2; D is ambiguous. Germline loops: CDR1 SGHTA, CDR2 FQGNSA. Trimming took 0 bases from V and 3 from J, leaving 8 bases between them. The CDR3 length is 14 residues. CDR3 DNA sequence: TGTGCCAGCAGCTTAGCTGTATCGTACTATGGCTACACCTTC. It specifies CASSLAVSYYGYTF.